The 11 T cell receptor beta chains below come from one sample, sequenced in a study of cytomegalovirus exposure and HLA in healthy donors. Vbeta (60) and Jbeta (13) primers were used in the PCR. Produced via immunoSEQ multiplex PCR; TCRdb's table is partial and in-frame only. The sample contains 150,000 to 200,000 clones, 65% to 85% of which appear only once. Sequencing used PBMCs. These receptors were taken from a man between 35 and 55 years old in good health and CMV-seropositive.

The chain uses TRBV7-2 and TRBJ2-1; 12 bases map to TRBD2. Germline CDR1 is SGHTA and CDR2 is FQGNSA. The CDR3 has 15 amino acids. V gave up 5 bases and J gave up 9 bases; unmatched junction bases: 8. CDR3 DNA sequence: TGTGCCAGCAGCCAACGGACTAGCGGGGAGGCTGAGCAGTTCTTC. Protein product: CASSQRTSGEAEQFF.

The V call is TRBV6-1, the J call TRBJ2-3, with TRBD2 identical over 13 bases. CDR1 is MNHNS, CDR2 SASEGT, per germline. V trimming: 4 bases; J trimming: 4 bases; junction bases outside the gene matches: 5. The length of the CDR3 is 16 residues. The CDR3: CASSARLAGGADTQYF. The CDR3 nucleotides are TGTGCCAGCAGTGCGAGACTAGCGGGAGGAGCAGATACGCAGTATTTT.

This clone was recorded only once. The genes are TRBV5-5 and TRBJ2-1, with TRBD2 matching 7 bases. Trimming removed 3 bases from V and 4 bases from J; junction bases left unmatched: 13. The CDR3 extends over 17 amino acids. Germline V gene lookup returns CDR1 SGHKS and CDR2 YYEKEE (reference sequence). CDR3 sequence (DNA): TGTGCCAGCAGCTCATCAACCGCTAGCGGAGGGTACAATGAGCAGTTCTTC. Encoded protein: CASSSSTASGGYNEQFF. The full variable domain, in which reference TRBV5-5 and TRBJ2-1 provide the parts outside the CDR3, is DAGVTQSPTHLIKTRGQQVTLRCSPISGHKSVSWYQQVLGQGPQFIFQYYEKEERGRGNFPDRFSARQFPNYSSELNVNALLLGDSALYLCASSSSTASGGYNEQFFGPGTRLTVL.

The CDR3 DNA is TGTGCCAGCAGTGCTAGTCGCACCGGGGAGCTGTTTTTT. This gives the protein CASSASRTGELFF. The V and J genes are TRBV2 and TRBJ2-2; D remains ambiguous. Germline CDR1 is SNHLY and CDR2 is FYNNEI. The germline V and J ends were trimmed by 4 bases and 4 bases, with 7 bases remaining between them. This CDR3 comprises 13 residues.

V usage is TRBV25-1 and J usage is TRBJ2-7; TRBD1 agrees at 8 bases. Germline CDR1 and CDR2: MGHDK and SYGVNS. The trim removed 7 bases at V and 6 bases at J, leaving 2 bases unmatched. CDR3 length: 11 amino acids. The CDR3 DNA sequence: TGTGCCAGCATGACAGGGGTCGAGCAGTACTTC. Its protein is CASMTGVEQYF.

This clone was observed once. The chain recombines TRBV5-4 with TRBJ2-7; maybe TRBD1 (7 bases). Looked up from germline, CDR1 is SGHNT and CDR2 is YYREEE (reference sequence). The CDR3 contains 14 residues. The V and J ends lost 0 bases and 2 bases respectively, with 9 bases between them. The CDR3 sequence is CASSLARGAYEQYF. DNA for the CDR3: TGTGCCAGCAGCTTGGCCAGGGGGGCCTACGAGCAGTACTTC. The variable domain in full, completed from reference TRBV5-4 and TRBJ2-7, reads ETGVTQSPTHLIKTRGQQVTLRCSSQSGHNTVSWYQQALGQGPQFIFQYYREEENGRGNFPPRFSGLQFPNYSSELNVNALELDDSALYLCASSLARGAYEQYFGPGTRLTVT.

A few counts support this clone. The gene calls are TRBV15 and TRBJ2-7, with 9 bases that match TRBD2. The junction had 7 bases not matched to a gene; V was cut back by 1 base and J by 6 bases. The CDR3 totals 15 residues. Germline CDR1 and CDR2: LNHNV and YYDKDF (reference sequence). As DNA, the CDR3 is TGTGCCACCAGCAGAGCCGGGACTAGCTTTTCCGAGCAGTACTTC. This encodes CATSRAGTSFSEQYF.

The chain employs TRBV10-1 and TRBJ2-7; 10 bases are a match to TRBD1. The CDR3 totals 16 residues. The V segment lost 0 bases and the J segment 5 bases; nucleotides outside the gene matches: 7. CDR1 is WNHNN, CDR2 SYGVQD, per germline (reference sequence). The CDR3, as DNA: TGCGCCAGCAGTGAGTCGGTGGGACAGGGGAGGAACGAGCAGTACTTC. Protein sequence: CASSESVGQGRNEQYF.

The V and J genes are TRBV19 and TRBJ2-7; D uncertain. Germline CDR1 is LNHDA and CDR2 is SQIVND (reference sequence). V was pared by 0 bases and J by 6 bases, with 9 bases between. The CDR3 covers 13 residues. CDR3: CASSIDPRGEQYF. For the CDR3, the DNA is TGTGCCAGTAGTATAGACCCCCGAGGCGAGCAGTACTTC. Full variable domain (outside the CDR3, taken from reference TRBV19 and TRBJ2-7): DGGITQSPKYLFRKEGQNVTLSCEQNLNHDAMYWYRQDPGQGLRLIYYSQIVNDFQKGDIAEGYSVSREKKESFPLTVTSAQKNPTAFYLCASSIDPRGEQYFGPGTRLTVT.

This clone counts as medium-sized. This chain joins TRBV19 and TRBJ2-1; the match to TRBD2 covers 11 bases. Per germline, CDR1 LNHDA and CDR2 SQIVND (reference sequence). CDR3 length equals 16 residues. Germline trimming cut 4 bases from V and 9 bases from J; bases unmatched to any gene: 11. The CDR3 reads CASSTGTSGGTFEQFF. The CDR3 DNA reads TGTGCCAGTAGTACTGGGACTAGCGGCGGAACCTTTGAGCAGTTCTTC.

This clone was found a few times. CDR3 residues: CAISGTSGTNTPSTDTQYF. CDR3 coding DNA: TGTGCCATCAGTGGAACTAGCGGGACTAACACTCCTAGCACAGATACGCAGTATTTT. This sequence joins TRBV10-3 and TRBJ2-3, with TRBD2 matching 10 bases. Trimming at V came to 4 bases and at J to 0 bases, leaving 13 bases not matched to a gene. There are 19 residues in the CDR3. Germline V gene data show CDR1 as ENHRY and CDR2 as SYGVKD.